This T cell receptor (beta chain) was sequenced during a study of vaccination and CD4 T cells after COVID-19. Study summary: In culture, cells were exposed to overlapping spike peptides from SARS-CoV-2, HCoV-NL63, HCoV-OC43 and HCoV-229E.

Treatment: approximately 11-day PBMC culture with coronavirus spike peptide pools or control peptides (ViraFEST assay). It was with 10 IU/ml IL-2 and around 10 ug/ml peptide pools that more than 1.5 million PBMCs per well were cultured. With the Oncomine TCR Beta short-read assay, DNA from cultured CD4+ T cells was sequenced. CD4+ T cells were cultured, and genomic DNA was extracted from them. Using its own MiXCR run on the PCR reads, TCRdb lists one record per CDR3 protein. The repertoire consists of over 15,000 distinct CDR3 sequences, with nearly 50% occurring once and the leading ten covering less than 5%. Remarks on this clonotype: What it binds is not known.

Germline loops: CDR1 SQVTM, CDR2 ANQGSEA. Between the trimmed V and J ends, which lost 4 bases and 4 bases, there was a span of 13 bases. The CDR3 has 13 residues. The chain has TRBV29-1 and TRBJ1-1, with a possible D match to TRBD1 (6 bases). Sample: CD4+ T cells from blood, cultured in vitro, taken before SARS-CoV-2 vaccination. This clonotype was obtained from a human donor who had recovered from COVID-19. The CDR3 nucleotides read TGCAGCGTTGTTGCGGACAGAGCCACTGAAGCTTTCTTT. Translation: CSVVADRATEAFF.